The 22 T cell receptor beta chains below come from one sample, sequenced in a study of blood T cell repertoires in COVID-19. Sequenced by immunoSEQ multiplex PCR; TCRdb stores in-frame clones only, minus some. Of roughly 250,000 clones listed, approximately 90% are singletons. The sequencing sample was made of PBMCs or T cells enriched from blood (not recorded which). These receptors all come from a woman in her forties or fifties who had recovered from COVID-19.

The J gene is TRBJ1-1, the V gene TRBV19, with 9 bases identical to TRBD1. The CDR3 spans 15 residues. Germline CDR1 is LNHDA and CDR2 is SQIVND (reference sequence). V lost 6 bases, J lost 4 bases, and 9 bases stayed unmatched. CDR3 loop: CASRGTGRISTEAFF. The CDR3, as DNA: TGTGCCAGTAGGGGGACAGGGAGGATTAGCACTGAAGCTTTCTTT.

The V and J genes are TRBV15 and TRBJ2-3; 9 nucleotides align to TRBD2. CDR3 length: 12 residues. V lost 9 bases, J lost 5 bases, and 3 bases stayed unmatched. The germline CDR1 and CDR2 sequences are LNHNV and YYDKDF (reference sequence). DNA of the CDR3: TGTGCCACTAAACTAGCGGGAGATACGCAGTATTTT. Protein sequence: CATKLAGDTQYF. Based on the CDR3 plus reference TRBV15 and TRBJ2-3, the full variable domain is DAMVIQNPRYQVTQFGKPVTLSCSQTLNHNVMYWYQQKSSQAPKLLFHYYDKDFNNEADTPDNFQSRRPNTSFCFLDIRSPGLGDTAMYLCATKLAGDTQYFGPGTRLTVL.

This chain links TRBV30 with TRBJ2-1, with 7 bases matching TRBD2. The CDR3 has 15 amino acids. From germline, CDR1 is GTSNPN and CDR2 SVGIG (reference sequence). V trimming: 0 bases; J trimming: 5 bases; junction bases outside the gene matches: 7. For the CDR3, the DNA is TGTGCCTGGAGTGTATCCCAGCGGGGACACAATGAGCAGTTCTTC. Its protein is CAWSVSQRGHNEQFF.

This rearrangement joins TRBV15 to TRBJ2-1, with TRBD1 matching over 9 bases. Germline V lookup: CDR1 LNHNV, CDR2 YYDKDF (reference sequence). The V gene end was trimmed by 1 base and the J gene end by 15 bases; junction bases not matched to a gene: 13. The CDR3 has 15 amino acids. The CDR3 spells CATSRVRDPTGGWFF. The CDR3 DNA reads as TGTGCCACCAGCAGAGTACGGGACCCGACAGGGGGTTGGTTCTTC.

This chain connects TRBV28 to TRBJ1-5; TRBD1 is a possible D gene (6 bases). V was cut by 5 bases and J by 3 bases, with 8 bases left in between. The CDR3 length is 13 residues. Germline CDR1 and CDR2: MDHEN and SYDVKM. The CDR3 DNA is TGTGCCAGCAGTCGGGACATCAATCAGCCCCAGCATTTT. Protein product: CASSRDINQPQHF.

The chain has TRBV7-2 and TRBJ2-7; possibly TRBD2 for D (5 bases). The CDR3 extends over 16 amino acids. Trimming removed 1 base at V and 0 bases at J, with 13 bases between. Germline V CDR1 and CDR2: SGHTA, FQGNSA. CDR3 sequence: CASSLGPTGSSYEQYF. The CDR3 region has the DNA TGTGCCAGCAGCTTAGGTCCTACGGGGAGCTCCTACGAGCAGTACTTC.

The CDR3 spells CANRVQGGNTEAFF. The CDR3 DNA sequence: TGTGCCAACAGAGTACAGGGGGGGAACACTGAAGCTTTCTTT. The J gene is TRBJ1-1, the V gene TRBV9, with 8 bases fitting TRBD1. The germline V gene has CDR1 SGDLS and CDR2 YYNGEE. There are 14 residues in the CDR3. V shed 9 bases and J 1 base; nucleotides not matched to a gene: 8.

CDR3 sequence (DNA): TGTGCCAGTAGTTCGGGACAGGGGGCTGTAGGGCCCCAGCATTTT. Translation gives CASSSGQGAVGPQHF. The V call is TRBV19, the J call TRBJ1-5; TRBD1 agrees at 12 bases. This CDR3 is 15 amino acids long. CDR1 and CDR2 from the germline V gene are LNHDA and SQIVND (reference sequence). V was clipped by 5 bases and J by 9 bases; unmatched bases: 8.

Regarding this clone: Other nucleotide sequences in the sample specify the same CDR3. The gene calls are TRBV2 and TRBJ2-1, with TRBD2 matching over 7 bases. CDR3 length: 14 amino acids. V was pared by 1 base and J by 3 bases, with 0 bases of the junction left unmatched. CDR1 is SNHLY, CDR2 FYNNEI, per germline. The CDR3 loop is CASSEGTSYNEQFF. The CDR3 DNA follows: TGTGCCAGCAGTGAAGGGACTAGCTACAATGAGCAGTTCTTC.

The chain links TRBV19 to TRBJ1-5; D gene unclear. The germline V and J ends were trimmed by 4 bases and 0 bases, with 10 bases remaining between them. Germline V CDR1 and CDR2: LNHDA, SQIVND (reference sequence). This CDR3 contains 15 residues. In nucleotides, the CDR3 is TGTGCCAGTAGTAGGGCACACAATAGCAATCAGCCCCAGCATTTT. Encoded protein: CASSRAHNSNQPQHF. The full variable domain, its missing parts supplied by reference TRBV19 and TRBJ1-5, is DGGITQSPKYLFRKEGQNVTLSCEQNLNHDAMYWYRQDPGQGLRLIYYSQIVNDFQKGDIAEGYSVSREKKESFPLTVTSAQKNPTAFYLCASSRAHNSNQPQHFGDGTRLSIL.

The chain combines TRBV15 with TRBJ2-1; D not resolved. The V end lost 3 bases, the J end lost 0 bases, and 9 bases lay between the germline ends. Germline CDR1 and CDR2: LNHNV and YYDKDF (reference sequence). CDR3 length equals 15 residues. Here the CDR3 reads CATSSSSSSYNEQFF. The CDR3 DNA sequence: TGTGCCACCAGCAGTTCTTCCAGCTCCTACAATGAGCAGTTCTTC.

The chain couples TRBV7-9 to TRBJ2-7; D is perhaps TRBD1 (5 bases). The germline V gene encodes CDR1 SEHNR and CDR2 FQNEAQ (reference sequence). The CDR3 has 13 amino acids. V gave up 5 bases and J gave up 0 bases, with 8 bases separating them. CDR3 coding DNA: TGTGCCAGCAGCCAGGACACCTCCTACGAGCAGTACTTC. It is translated as CASSQDTSYEQYF. The full variable domain, in which reference TRBV7-9 and TRBJ2-7 provide the parts outside the CDR3, is DTGVSQNPRHKITKRGQNVTFRCDPISEHNRLYWYRQTLGQGPEFLTYFQNEAQLEKSRLLSDRFSAERPKGSFSTLEIQRTEQGDSAMYLCASSQDTSYEQYFGPGTRLTVT.

CDR3 bases: TGTGCCAGCAGCCCCCTGGACAGGGGCAATCAGCCCCAGCATTTT. Protein: CASSPLDRGNQPQHF. This rearrangement joins TRBV6-5 to TRBJ1-5; 8 bases line up with TRBD1. This CDR3 is built from 15 residues. The germline CDR1 and CDR2 sequences are MNHEY and SVGAGI. V shed 6 bases and J 2 bases; nucleotides not matched to a gene: 6.

This clone was detected once. CDR3 in DNA: TGTGCCAGCAGCCCCCCGGGACTAGCGGGAGGTGGTGGCACAGATACGCAGTATTTT. Its translation is CASSPPGLAGGGGTDTQYF. This chain joins TRBV7-9 and TRBJ2-3, with 15 bases aligning to TRBD2. V lost 5 bases and J lost 1; bases outside the gene matches: 10. CDR1 is SEHNR and CDR2 is FQNEAQ in the germline V gene (reference sequence). The CDR3 length is 19 residues.

The chain carries TRBV5-8 and TRBJ2-7, with D perhaps matching TRBD2 (5 bases). Germline-derived CDR1 and CDR2 are SGHTS and YDEGEE. V was trimmed by 0 bases and J by 2 bases, leaving 9 bases between them. This CDR3 spans 14 amino acids. The CDR3 nucleotides are TGTGCCAGCAGCTTGGAAGGAGGTGCCTACGAGCAGTACTTC. The encoded protein is CASSLEGGAYEQYF.

The V call is TRBV30, the J call TRBJ1-5; D unresolved. Germline V lookup: CDR1 GTSNPN, CDR2 SVGIG (reference sequence). The CDR3 spans 15 residues. Trimming removed 3 bases at V and 12 bases at J, with 24 bases between. As DNA, the CDR3 is TGTGCCTGGAGCCCGGGTGGCAACCCCAGTAATCTCCAGCATTTT. Encoded protein: CAWSPGGNPSNLQHF.

The rearrangement joins TRBV28 to TRBJ1-2; 8 bases fit TRBD1. The CDR3 runs 14 residues. V trimming: 7 bases; J trimming: 5 bases; junction bases outside the gene matches: 9. Germline CDR1 and CDR2: MDHEN and SYDVKM. The CDR3 sequence is CASILTGDRYGYTF. In DNA, the CDR3 is TGTGCCAGCATCCTGACAGGGGATCGGTATGGCTACACCTTC.

CDR3 residues: CASSQRLGVSYEQYF. In nucleotides, the CDR3 is TGTGCCAGCAGCCAACGACTAGGTGTCAGCTACGAGCAGTACTTC. The chain joins TRBV3-1 (or the pseudogene TRBV3-2) to TRBJ2-7; tentatively, D is TRBD2 (6 bases). This CDR3 is built from 15 residues. V was shortened by 2 bases and J by 3 bases, with 14 bases between the two germline ends. Germline CDR1 and CDR2: LGHDT and YNNKEL (reference sequence).

The chain employs TRBV15 and TRBJ2-7, with D possibly matching TRBD1 (5 bases). The length of the CDR3 is 12 residues. The germline CDR1 and CDR2 sequences are LNHNV and YYDKDF (reference sequence). V was shortened by 2 bases and J by 4 bases, with 6 bases between the two germline ends. In DNA form, the CDR3 reads TGTGCCACCAGCAGACAGGGTTACGAGCAGTACTTC. Amino acid sequence: CATSRQGYEQYF.

The V gene is TRBV27, the J gene TRBJ1-1; 8 bases are shared with TRBD1. Germline V CDR1 and CDR2: MNHEY, SMNVEV (reference sequence). This CDR3 is built from 15 residues. The V gene end was trimmed by 4 bases and the J gene end by 0 bases; junction bases not matched to a gene: 4. Here the CDR3 reads CASSSGQVLNTEAFF. DNA of the CDR3: TGTGCCAGCAGTTCGGGACAGGTTCTGAACACTGAAGCTTTCTTT.

This chain joins TRBV4-2 and TRBJ2-1, with D unresolved. Trimming took 0 bases from V and 0 from J, leaving 12 bases between them. This CDR3 has 17 residues. Germline values: CDR1 LGHNA, CDR2 YNFKEQ. The CDR3 here is CASSQDQRLSSYNEQFF. In DNA form, the CDR3 reads TGTGCCAGCAGCCAAGATCAGCGCCTCAGCTCCTACAATGAGCAGTTCTTC.

The V gene is TRBV6-5, the J gene TRBJ1-4, with 7 bases aligning to TRBD1. Germline loops: CDR1 MNHEY, CDR2 SVGAGI. The junction had 4 bases not matched to a gene; V was cut back by 7 bases and J by 5 bases. The CDR3 has 13 residues. The CDR3 bases are TGTGCCAGCAAGGGACAGAAGAATGAAAAACTGTTTTTT. Its translation is CASKGQKNEKLFF.